This TCR beta chain derives from a study of patients and donors after allogeneic stem cell transplantation. TCRdb reprocessed the RT-PCR reads with MiXCR, giving one entry per CDR3 protein. This sample has approximately 1,500 distinct CDR3 sequences, with 5% to 6.5% found just once. CDR1 SSHAT and CDR2 FNYEAQ come from the germline V gene (reference sequence). The CDR3 covers 16 residues. This clonotype came up a few times. At one end the junction does not follow the germline gene, possibly because of a read error. The sequencing sample was made of blood, either unsorted or a sorted T cell fraction (not recorded which). This chain uses TRBV7-7 with TRBJ2-5; a weak D match, TRBD1 (6 bases). The sequence came from a human donor who was either an allogeneic HSCT recipient or a stem cell or donor lymphocyte infusion donor (not recorded which). It is not recorded whose cells these are; they may come from a transplant donor. This chain's CDR3 is CASSLGQGLRIETQYF. For the CDR3, the DNA is TGTGCTAGCAGCTTAGGGCAGGGGCTGAGGATAGAGACCCAGTACTTC. The whole variable domain, filled in from reference TRBV7-7 and TRBJ2-5, reads GAGVSQSPRYKVTKRGQDVTLRCDPISSHATLYWYQQALGQGPEFLTYFNYEAQPDKSGLPSDRFSAERPEGSISTLTIQRTEQRDSAMYRCASSLGQGLRIETQYFGPGTRLLVL.